This TCR beta chain derives from a study of beta chain features in type 1 diabetes. Overall study results and limits: Type 1 diabetes patients showed a moderate but significant shortening of TCRB CDR3s in all four CD4+ subsets.

This CDR3 has 13 amino acids. Trimming took 5 bases from V and 5 from J; bases not matched to a gene: 6. Germline V gives CDR1 MDHEN, CDR2 SYDVKM. In this sample, this clone turned up a few times. The antigen remains unidentified. Isolated RNA was reverse transcribed in full, so expressed TCRB transcripts were sequenced. Assay used: immunoSEQ multiplex PCR; TCRdb lists only in-frame clones, some missing. The sample records some 190,000 clones, roughly 8% being singletons. The source is a man between 18 and 29 years old with type 1 diabetes. The rearrangement uses TRBV28 and TRBJ2-7; 7 bases fit TRBD2. The material sequenced was central memory CD4+ T cells from blood. The CDR3 here is CASSGGGSDEQYF. The CDR3 coding sequence is TGTGCCAGCAGTGGGGGGGGTAGTGACGAGCAGTACTTC.